This TCR beta chain derives from a study of cytotoxic CD8 clonotypes in ibrutinib-treated CLL. General study results and limits: Clonality increased at ibrutinib response and stayed stable in sustained remission. At progression, however, it fell back toward baseline. Public clonotypes, rarely seen, contracted or held steady on treatment.

Sequenced by immunoSEQ multiplex PCR; TCRdb stores in-frame clones only, minus some. The sample holds 52,000 or so clones, roughly 83% seen once. In its sample, this clone was seen a few times. Its specificity is not known. The sequence was obtained from a human donor with chronic lymphocytic leukemia. The starting material was PBMCs, obtained after 24 months of ibrutinib treatment.

CDR3: CASRNIRNQPQHF. The CDR3 coding sequence is TGTGCCAGCAGGAACATTAGGAATCAGCCCCAGCATTTT. V gene TRBV28 combines with J gene TRBJ1-5; no definite D call. V lost 6 bases and J 4 bases, leaving 10 bases between the germline ends. The length of the CDR3 is 13 residues. The germline CDR1 and CDR2 sequences are MDHEN and SYDVKM. The full variable domain, rest sourced from reference TRBV28 and TRBJ1-5, is DVKVTQSSRYLVKRTGEKVFLECVQDMDHENMFWYRQDPGLGLRLIYFSYDVKMKEKGDIPEGYSVSREKKERFSLILESASTNQTSMYLCASRNIRNQPQHFGDGTRLSIL.